The sequence of this T cell receptor beta chain was determined in a study of shared clonotypes between healthy human individuals. Study results and limitations: Among four donors, roughly 5% of naive CD4 clonotypes were found in common. Memory subsets generally showed smaller estimated richness than naive subsets did.

Deletions cut 6 bases from V and 3 bases from J, with 13 bases between. Germline V gene data show CDR1 as MNHNY and CDR2 as SVGAGI (reference sequence). The CDR3 has 14 residues. Concerning this clone: Its antigen is unknown.

Replicate PCRs from sorted subsets contained around 190 ng DNA, which is roughly 30,000 T cell genomes. Only in-frame clones appear in the TCRdb table, and some are missing; sequencing was by immunoSEQ multiplex PCR. The sample has over 1.4 million clones; around 95% are singletons. The chain is built from TRBV6-6 and TRBJ2-3; TRBD1 is a possible D gene (5 bases). The source is a man younger than 40 in good health. What was sequenced was naive CD4+ T cells sorted from blood. The subset here: CD45RA+ positively selected. The CDR3 here is CASRERGATDTQYF. The DNA of the CDR3 is TGTGCCAGCAGGGAAAGGGGCGCGACAGATACGCAGTATTTT.